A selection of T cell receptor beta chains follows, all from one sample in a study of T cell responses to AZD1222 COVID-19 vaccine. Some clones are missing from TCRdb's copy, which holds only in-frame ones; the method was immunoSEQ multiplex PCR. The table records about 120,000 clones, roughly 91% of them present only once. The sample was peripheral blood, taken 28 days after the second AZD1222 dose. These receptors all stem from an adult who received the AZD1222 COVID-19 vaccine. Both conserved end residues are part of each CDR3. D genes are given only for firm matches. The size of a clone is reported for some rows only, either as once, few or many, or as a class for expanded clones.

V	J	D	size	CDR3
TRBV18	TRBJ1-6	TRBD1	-	CASSPQGADNDSPLHF
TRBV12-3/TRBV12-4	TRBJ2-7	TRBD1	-	CASRTGGSLEQYF
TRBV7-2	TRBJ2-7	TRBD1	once	CASSFGTGEYEQYF
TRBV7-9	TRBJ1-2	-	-	CASSLAGGDVDGYTF
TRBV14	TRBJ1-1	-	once	CASSPSLNTEAFF
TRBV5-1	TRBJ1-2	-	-	CASSPRDPGTSGYTF
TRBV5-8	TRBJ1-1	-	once	CASSLARVGEAFF
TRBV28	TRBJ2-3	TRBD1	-	CASSLWGTGRTDTQYF
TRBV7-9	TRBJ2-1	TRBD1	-	CASSPPGQGYNEQFF
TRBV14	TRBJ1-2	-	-	CASSQEEGNYGYTF
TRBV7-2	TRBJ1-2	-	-	CASSLEGTNYGYTF
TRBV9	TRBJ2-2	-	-	CASSAGIRGINTGELFF
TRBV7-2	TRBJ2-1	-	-	CASSLGRAGNEQFF
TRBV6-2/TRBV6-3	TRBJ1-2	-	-	CASSYTQGISGYTF
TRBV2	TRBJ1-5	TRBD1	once	CASTLGQGNQPQHF
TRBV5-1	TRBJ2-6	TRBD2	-	CASSLFGLAGVSGANVLTF
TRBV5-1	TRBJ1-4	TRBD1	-	CASGDRPNEKLFF
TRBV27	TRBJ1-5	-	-	CASSPRANDNQPQHF
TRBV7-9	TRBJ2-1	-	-	CASSRDRTNNEQFF
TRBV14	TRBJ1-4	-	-	CASSQDLGGSNEKLFF
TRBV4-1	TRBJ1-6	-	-	CASSQEAQMGNSPLHF
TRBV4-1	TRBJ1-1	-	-	CASSQDTGAFNTEAFF
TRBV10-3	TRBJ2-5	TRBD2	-	CAIKEREVETQYF
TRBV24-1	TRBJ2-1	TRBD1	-	CATSEGTGIYNEQFF
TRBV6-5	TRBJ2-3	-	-	CASGDRRTDTQYF
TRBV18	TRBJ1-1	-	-	CASSPGPYLLEAFF
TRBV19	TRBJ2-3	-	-	CASSMGEAGDTQYF
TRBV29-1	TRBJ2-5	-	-	CSVVGTASQETQYF
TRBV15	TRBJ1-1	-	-	CATSTRAVDDTEAFF